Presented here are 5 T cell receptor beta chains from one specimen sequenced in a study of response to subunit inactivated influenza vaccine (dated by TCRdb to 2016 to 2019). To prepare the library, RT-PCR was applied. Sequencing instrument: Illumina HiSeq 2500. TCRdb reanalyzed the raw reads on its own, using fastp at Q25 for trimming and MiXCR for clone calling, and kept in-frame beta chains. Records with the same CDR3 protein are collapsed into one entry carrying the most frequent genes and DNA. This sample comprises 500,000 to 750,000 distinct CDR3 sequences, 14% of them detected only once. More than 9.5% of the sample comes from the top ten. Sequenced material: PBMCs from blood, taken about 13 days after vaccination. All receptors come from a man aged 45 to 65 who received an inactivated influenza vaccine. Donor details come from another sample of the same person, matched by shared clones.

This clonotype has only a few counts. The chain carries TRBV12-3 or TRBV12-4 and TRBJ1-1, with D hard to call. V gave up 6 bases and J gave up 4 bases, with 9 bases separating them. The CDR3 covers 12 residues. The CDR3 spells CASSRVRTEAFF. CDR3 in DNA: TGTGCCAGCAGCCGGGTTCGCACTGAAGCTTTCTTT.

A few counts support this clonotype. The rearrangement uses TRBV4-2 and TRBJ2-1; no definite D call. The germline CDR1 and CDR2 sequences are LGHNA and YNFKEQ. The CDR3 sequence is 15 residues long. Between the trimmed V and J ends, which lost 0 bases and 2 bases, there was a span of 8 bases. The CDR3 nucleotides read TGTGCCAGCAGCCAAGATGTGGGGACCTACAATGAGCAGTTCTTC. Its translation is CASSQDVGTYNEQFF.

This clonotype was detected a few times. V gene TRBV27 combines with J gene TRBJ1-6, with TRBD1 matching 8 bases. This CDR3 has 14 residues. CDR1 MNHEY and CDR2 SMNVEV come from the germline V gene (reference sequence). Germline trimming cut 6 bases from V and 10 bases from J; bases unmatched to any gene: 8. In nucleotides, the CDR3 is TGTGCCAGCAGCCCCGGGACAGGACGGTCACCCCTCCACTTT. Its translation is CASSPGTGRSPLHF.

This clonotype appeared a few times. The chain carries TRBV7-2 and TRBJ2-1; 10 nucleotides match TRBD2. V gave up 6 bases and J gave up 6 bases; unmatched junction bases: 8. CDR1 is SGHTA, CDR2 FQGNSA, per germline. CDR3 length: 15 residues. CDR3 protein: CASRRGLAGANEQFF. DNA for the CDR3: TGTGCCAGCAGGAGGGGCCTAGCGGGAGCCAATGAGCAGTTCTTC.

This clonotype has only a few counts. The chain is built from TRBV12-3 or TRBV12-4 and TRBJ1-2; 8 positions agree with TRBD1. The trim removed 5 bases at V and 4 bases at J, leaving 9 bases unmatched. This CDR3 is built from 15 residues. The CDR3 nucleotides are TGTGCCAGCAGTCCCCAGACCGGGACAGGCTATGGCTACACCTTC. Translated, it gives CASSPQTGTGYGYTF.